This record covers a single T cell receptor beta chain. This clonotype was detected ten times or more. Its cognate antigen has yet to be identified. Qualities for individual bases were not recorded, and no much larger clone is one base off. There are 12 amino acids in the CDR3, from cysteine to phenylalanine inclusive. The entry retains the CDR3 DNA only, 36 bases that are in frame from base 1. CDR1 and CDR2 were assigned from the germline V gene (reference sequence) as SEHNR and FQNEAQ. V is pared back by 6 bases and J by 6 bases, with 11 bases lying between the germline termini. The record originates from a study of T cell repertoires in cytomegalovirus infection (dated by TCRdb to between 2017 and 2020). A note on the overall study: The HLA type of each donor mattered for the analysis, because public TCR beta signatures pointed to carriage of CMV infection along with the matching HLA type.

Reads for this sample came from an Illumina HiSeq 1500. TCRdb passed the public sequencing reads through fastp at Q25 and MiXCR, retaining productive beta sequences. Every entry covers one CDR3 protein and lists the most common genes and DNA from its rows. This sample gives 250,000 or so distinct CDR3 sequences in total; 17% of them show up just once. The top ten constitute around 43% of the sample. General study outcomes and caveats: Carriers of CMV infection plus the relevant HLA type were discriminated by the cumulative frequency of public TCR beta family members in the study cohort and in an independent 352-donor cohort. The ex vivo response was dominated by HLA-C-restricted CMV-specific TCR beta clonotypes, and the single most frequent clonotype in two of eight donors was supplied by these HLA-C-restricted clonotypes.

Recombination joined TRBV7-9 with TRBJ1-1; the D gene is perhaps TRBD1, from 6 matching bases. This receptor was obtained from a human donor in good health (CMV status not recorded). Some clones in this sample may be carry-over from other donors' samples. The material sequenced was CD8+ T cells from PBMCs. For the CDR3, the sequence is CASSRTGPEAFF. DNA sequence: TGTGCCAGCAGTCGTACAGGGCCTGAAGCTTTCTTT.